The sequence of this T cell receptor (beta chain) was determined in a study of vaccination and CD4 T cells after COVID-19 (dated by TCRdb to between 2020 and 2023). Regarding the research as a whole: Convalescent patients had a positive SARS-CoV-2 result on nasal swab PCR, and of these patients, some ten had mild disease and one had severe disease. The convalescent cohort comprised six males and four females, including two Hispanic individuals, seven Caucasians, two Asians and one multiracial person. Each participant got two doses of either the Pfizer-BioNTech BNT162b2 vaccine (n=8) or the Moderna mRNA-1273 vaccine (n=2). Post-COVID blood samples from convalescent patients were collected a median of around 110 days after diagnosis, with a range of 35 to 161 days. The time from the second vaccine dose to post-vaccine blood sampling had a median of roughly 77 days and ranged from about 14 to 250 days. Overlapping spike peptide pools from SARS-CoV-2 and from the common cold coronaviruses HCoV-NL63, HCoV-OC43 and HCoV-229E were used as culture stimuli. In control cultures, a CEFX viral epitope pool was used as positive control, an HIV-1 Nef peptide pool was used as negative control, or no peptide was added. The spike-specific CD4+ TCR repertoire was compared before and after mRNA vaccination in approximately 9 COVID-19 convalescent patients and a handful of infection-naive healthy vaccine recipients.

Libraries were built with PCR. DNA from cultured CD4+ T cells was subjected to TCR sequencing with the Oncomine TCR Beta short-read assay at the Johns Hopkins FTIC core. The QIAamp micro DNA kit was used to extract genomic DNA from the cultured CD4+ T cells. Oncomine TCR Beta libraries from cultured CD4+ T cells were pooled with unique dual indexes and sequenced on an Illumina iSeq 100. The original methods were these. Non-productive sequences were removed, and CDR3s not starting with C, not ending with F or W, or shorter than 7 amino acids were discarded. The MANAFEST web application identified antigen-specific clonotypes by comparing peptide-stimulated wells against reference wells and other culture wells. Positive clones required FDR below 0.05, an odds ratio above 5, and productive frequency above 0.1% in at least two of three replicate wells. A clonotype was classed as cross-reactive if the clonotype showed significant expansion both in SARS-CoV-2 spike wells and in at least one common cold coronavirus spike condition. Using R version 3.6.1, CDR3 homology was evaluated through Levenshtein distances (stringdist) along with unrooted phylogenetic trees (ape). TCRdb's own reprocessing of the public reads used fastp at Q25 and MiXCR and kept productive beta chains. Rows merge per CDR3 protein into single entries with the most common DNA and genes. The V and J calls were not made by the authors but by TCRdb's processing. In all, the sample holds 13,000 or so distinct CDR3 sequences, and 45% to 55% of those were seen once. The biggest ten clones account for 28% of the sample.

Here is what the overall study found, with its caveats: An increase in the median number of SARS-CoV-2-reactive clonotypes from 20 to 25 after infection to about 39 after vaccination was observed, but the change was not found to be significant. Among the post-vaccine SARS-CoV-2-reactive clones in convalescent patients, a median approximately 86% showed up only after vaccination, which suggests vaccine-specific priming. Nearly all vaccine-specific clones in convalescent patients (304 of 307) were mono-reactive for SARS-CoV-2 spike rather than cross-reactive with common cold coronaviruses. The number of convalescent patients in the study was relatively small, and the study did not examine early timepoints following natural infection.

The sample's treatment or condition label, in plain terms: roughly ten-day PBMC culture with coronavirus spike peptide pools or control peptides (ViraFEST assay). The ViraFEST assay, used in the study, expanded antigen-specific T cells with peptide pools and then identified the expanded clonotypes through TCR sequencing. The positive SARS-CoV-2 PCR tests of the convalescent patients were dated from March to December 2020, before the Alpha, Beta and Delta variants emerged in the United States. Each well held two million PBMCs cultured with about 9.8 ug/ml peptide pools in IMDM containing roughly 5% human AB serum and 9 to 10 IU/ml IL-2. On days 3 and 7, half of the culture medium was replaced with fresh IL-2-containing medium. CD4+ T cells were isolated after roughly eleven days of culture through negative selection using the EasySep CD4+ T cell isolation kit. Ficoll-Paque Plus gradient centrifugation was used to isolate PBMCs from whole blood, and the isolated PBMCs were then either used fresh or cryopreserved at -140C. Each culture condition was generally run in triplicate wells.

CDR1 and CDR2 were assigned from the germline V gene as ENHRY and SYGVKD. The CDR3 contains 16 residues, cysteine and phenylalanine counted. The sequence is cut down to CDR3 DNA, 48 bases in frame from base 1. The V and J ends are trimmed by 0 bases and 7 bases, leaving 16 bases between them. Of note for this clonotype: There is no known antigen for this receptor. Base qualities were left out, and no much larger clone turns up one base away.

The receptor's source is a human donor who had recovered from COVID-19. The specimen was CD4+ T cells from blood, cultured in vitro. This chain joins TRBV10-3 to TRBJ1-5; no D segment can be confidently identified. The DNA reads as follows: TGTGCCATCAGTGAGTCGGGCACGGGGTTGGGGCAGCCCCAGCATTTT. The resulting protein is CAISESGTGLGQPQHF.